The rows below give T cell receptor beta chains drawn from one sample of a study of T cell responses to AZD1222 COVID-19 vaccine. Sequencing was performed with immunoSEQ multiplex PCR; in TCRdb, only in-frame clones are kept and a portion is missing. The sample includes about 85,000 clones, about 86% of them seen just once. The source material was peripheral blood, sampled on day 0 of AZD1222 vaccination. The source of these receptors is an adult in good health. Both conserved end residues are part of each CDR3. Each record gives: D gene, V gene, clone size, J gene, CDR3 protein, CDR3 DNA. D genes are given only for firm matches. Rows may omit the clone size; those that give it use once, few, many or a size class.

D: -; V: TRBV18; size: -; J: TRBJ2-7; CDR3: CASSPREGGGYLNEQYF; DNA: TGTGCCAGCTCACCACGGGAGGGCGGGGGCTATCTCAACGAGCAGTACTTC
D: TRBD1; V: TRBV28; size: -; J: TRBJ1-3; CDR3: CATLDRAGNTIYF; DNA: TGTGCCACCCTAGACAGGGCTGGAAACACCATATATTTT
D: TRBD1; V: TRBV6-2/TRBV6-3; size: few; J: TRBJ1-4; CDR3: CASSPGGAGSEKLFF; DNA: TGTGCCAGCAGTCCAGGGGGCGCAGGGAGTGAAAAACTGTTTTTT
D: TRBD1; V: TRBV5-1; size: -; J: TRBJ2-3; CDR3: CASRTDRAPSQYF; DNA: TGCGCCAGCAGAACCGACAGGGCCCCCTCGCAGTATTTT
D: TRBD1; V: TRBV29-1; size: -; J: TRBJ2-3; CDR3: CSVQGQGRADTQYF; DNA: TGCAGCGTTCAGGGACAGGGGAGGGCAGATACGCAGTATTTT
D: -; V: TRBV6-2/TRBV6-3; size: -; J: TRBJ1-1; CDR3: CASSYRQLNTEAFF; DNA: TGTGCCAGCAGTTACCGACAGCTGAACACTGAAGCTTTCTTT
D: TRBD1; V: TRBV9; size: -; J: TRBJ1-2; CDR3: CASSVRQGTNYGYTF; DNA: TGTGCCAGCAGCGTAAGACAGGGGACGAACTATGGCTACACCTTC
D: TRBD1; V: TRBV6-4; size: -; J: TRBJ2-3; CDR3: CASSAQGGQGSDTQYF; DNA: TGTGCCAGCAGTGCACAGGGGGGACAGGGGTCAGATACGCAGTATTTT
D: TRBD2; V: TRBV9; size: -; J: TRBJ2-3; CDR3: CASSVAVASGSADTQYF; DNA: TGTGCCAGCAGCGTAGCTGTCGCTAGCGGGAGCGCAGATACGCAGTATTTT
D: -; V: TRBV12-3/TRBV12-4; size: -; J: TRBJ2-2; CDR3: CASWKQGSGELFF; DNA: TGTGCCAGCTGGAAACAGGGAAGCGGGGAGCTGTTTTTT
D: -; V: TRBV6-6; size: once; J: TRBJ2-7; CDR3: CASSYDRAYEQYF; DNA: TGTGCCAGCAGTTACGACAGAGCCTACGAGCAGTACTTC
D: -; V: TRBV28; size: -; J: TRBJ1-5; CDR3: CATLDRGSNQPQHF; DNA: TGTGCCACCTTGGACAGAGGTAGCAATCAGCCCCAGCATTTT
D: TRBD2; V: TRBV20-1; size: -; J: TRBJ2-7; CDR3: CSAGGGYEQYF; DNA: TGCAGTGCTGGGGGGGGCTACGAGCAGTACTTC
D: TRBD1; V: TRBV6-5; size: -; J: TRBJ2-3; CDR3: CASSRQGASTDTQYF; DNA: TGTGCCAGCAGTCGACAGGGGGCTTCCACAGATACGCAGTATTTT
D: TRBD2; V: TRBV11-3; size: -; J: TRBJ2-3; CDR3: CASSFTSGRSHDPTGNTQYF; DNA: TGTGCCAGCAGCTTCACTAGCGGGAGGTCCCATGACCCCACGGGAAATACGCAGTATTTT
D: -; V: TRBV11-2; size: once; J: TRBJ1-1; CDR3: CASSDAGVKAFF; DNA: TGTGCCAGCAGCGACGCGGGGGTTAAGGCTTTCTTT
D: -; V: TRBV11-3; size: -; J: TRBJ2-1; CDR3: CASSLYGRAGQFF; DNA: TGTGCCAGCAGCTTATATGGGCGGGCGGGGCAGTTCTTC
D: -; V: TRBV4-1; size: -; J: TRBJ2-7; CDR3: CASSQDGPGPYEQYF; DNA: TGCGCCAGCAGCCAAGATGGTCCAGGACCCTACGAGCAGTACTTC
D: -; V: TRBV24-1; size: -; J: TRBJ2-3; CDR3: CATSDESNPTDTQYF; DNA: TGTGCCACCAGTGACGAGTCTAACCCCACAGATACGCAGTATTTT
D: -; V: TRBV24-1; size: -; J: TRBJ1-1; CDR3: CATSAGGGTAEAFF; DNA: TGTGCCACCAGTGCGGGCGGGGGTACAGCTGAAGCTTTCTTT
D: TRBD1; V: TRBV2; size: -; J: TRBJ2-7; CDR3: CASREPGQGAREQYF; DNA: TGTGCCAGCAGGGAACCGGGACAGGGGGCGCGCGAGCAGTACTTC
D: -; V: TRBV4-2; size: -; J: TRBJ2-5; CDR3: CASSQGASRETQYF; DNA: TGTGCCAGCAGCCAAGGCGCGAGCAGGGAGACCCAGTACTTC
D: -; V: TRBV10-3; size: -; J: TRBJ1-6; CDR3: CAISDRPGRTYNSPLHF; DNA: TGTGCCATCAGTGACCGCCCCGGCAGGACCTATAATTCACCCCTCCACTTT
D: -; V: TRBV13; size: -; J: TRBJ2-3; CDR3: CASSLPPISSGGVSRTQYF; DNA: TGTGCCAGCAGCTTGCCCCCCATTAGTAGCGGAGGTGTGTCTCGAACGCAGTATTTT
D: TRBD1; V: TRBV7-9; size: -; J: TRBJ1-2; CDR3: CASKLGQGNTYGYTF; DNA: TGTGCCAGCAAATTGGGACAGGGGAATACCTATGGCTACACCTTC
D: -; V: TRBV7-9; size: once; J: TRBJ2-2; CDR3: CASSPFGVTGELFF; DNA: TGTGCCAGCAGCCCCTTTGGGGTCACCGGGGAGCTGTTTTTT
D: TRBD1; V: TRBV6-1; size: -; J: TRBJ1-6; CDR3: CASSEARGDRVGNSPLHF; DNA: TGTGCCAGCAGTGAAGCGCGGGGAGACAGGGTTGGTAATTCACCCCTCCACTTT
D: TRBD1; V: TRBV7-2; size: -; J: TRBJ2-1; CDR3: CASSKGSGTGGYNEQFF; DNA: TGTGCCAGCAGCAAGGGGTCCGGGACAGGGGGATACAATGAGCAGTTCTTC
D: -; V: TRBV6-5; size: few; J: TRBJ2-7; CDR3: CASSAFTEGSYEQYF; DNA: TGTGCCAGCAGCGCTTTTACGGAGGGGAGCTACGAGCAGTACTTC
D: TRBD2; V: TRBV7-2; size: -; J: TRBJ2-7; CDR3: CASSLGTSGPSYEQYF; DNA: TGTGCCAGCAGCTTAGGGACTAGCGGACCCTCCTACGAGCAGTACTTC
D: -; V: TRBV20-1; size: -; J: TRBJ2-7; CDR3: CSASGGFEQYF; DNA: TGCAGTGCTAGTGGGGGGTTCGAGCAGTACTTC